This T cell receptor beta chain derives from a study of Graves' ophthalmopathy and Graves' hyperthyroidism. Trimming removed 6 bases from V and 8 bases from J; junction bases left unmatched: 10. In germline, CDR1 is MNHEY, CDR2 SVGAGI. The CDR3 runs 14 residues. Study-level points and caveats: A model built from 13 signatures distinguished ophthalmopathy from stable hyperthyroidism with approximately 89% sensitivity and 81.08% specificity. The model predicted progression of ophthalmopathy with a sensitivity of around 70%, and its specificity was roughly 77%. Blood was where most expanded thyroid clonotypes above 0.001 frequency also turned up.

Stable hyperthyroidism referred to disease that showed no ophthalmopathy within 18 months of follow-up. Amplification of the TCR beta CDR3 regions used RNA transcripts (as template). HTBI primers primed a first-round RT-PCR, and a second-round multiplex PCR followed. In TCRdb, the multiplex PCR reads were re-called with MiXCR into one record per CDR3 protein. Here the sample spans hundreds of thousands of distinct CDR3 sequences, 15% being singletons. This clonotype has a count of ten or more. Antigen specificity is unknown. Sequencing input: peripheral blood. The origin of this receptor is a woman younger than 30 with stable Graves' hyperthyroidism. The chain combines TRBV6-5 with TRBJ1-2; 9 bases agree with TRBD1. The CDR3 loop reads CASRYRGQGDGYTF. The CDR3 nucleotides are TGTGCCAGCAGGTACAGGGGGCAAGGTGACGGCTACACCTTC.